The 21 T cell receptor beta chains below all came from one sample that was sequenced in a study of blood T cell repertoires in COVID-19. Measured with immunoSEQ multiplex PCR; TCRdb has only the in-frame clones, and not every one. The profile shows fewer than 200,000 clones, around 85% of them singletons. Sequencing was done on a sample of peripheral blood. The origin of the receptors is a human donor with acute or convalescent COVID-19. The donor label of this sample is uncertain.

The chain employs TRBV19 and TRBJ1-5; 10 bases are shared with TRBD1. This CDR3 has 21 amino acids. CDR1 is LNHDA, CDR2 SQIVND, per germline (reference sequence). Germline trimming cut 3 bases from V and 2 bases from J; bases unmatched to any gene: 19. The CDR3, as DNA: TGTGCCAGTAGTATCAGCCGCGGGGGCCGGGACAGGGGTTGGGGCAATCAGCCCCAGCATTTT. It translates to CASSISRGGRDRGWGNQPQHF. The variable domain in full, completed from reference TRBV19 and TRBJ1-5, reads DGGITQSPKYLFRKEGQNVTLSCEQNLNHDAMYWYRQDPGQGLRLIYYSQIVNDFQKGDIAEGYSVSREKKESFPLTVTSAQKNPTAFYLCASSISRGGRDRGWGNQPQHFGDGTRLSIL.

This chain links TRBV6-1 with TRBJ1-2; 7 bases are a match to TRBD1. Trimming removed 1 base from V and 4 bases from J; junction bases left unmatched: 9. This CDR3 has 16 amino acids. Germline V gene data show CDR1 as MNHNS and CDR2 as SASEGT. CDR3 region: CASSEGGTAPFYGYTF. As DNA, the CDR3 is TGTGCCAGCAGTGAAGGGGGGACAGCGCCTTTCTATGGCTACACCTTC.

This sequence joins TRBV6-5 and TRBJ2-1, with D tentatively TRBD2 (5 bases). Trimming removed 10 bases from V and 4 bases from J, with 14 bases in between. The CDR3 has 13 amino acids. Germline V gene lookup returns CDR1 MNHEY and CDR2 SVGAGI. As DNA, the CDR3 is TGTGCCACCCTAAATTCGGGGTACAATGAGCAGTTCTTC. As protein: CATLNSGYNEQFF.

This chain connects TRBV11-2 to TRBJ1-1; D is uncertain. The V end was cut by 3 bases, the J end by 0 bases, with 11 bases between. Germline lookup yields CDR1 SGHAT and CDR2 FQNNGV. The CDR3 is made up of 15 amino acids. The CDR3 DNA sequence: TGTGCCAGCAGCTTTGAGAGGATGGTGAACACTGAAGCTTTCTTT. Its translation is CASSFERMVNTEAFF.

This clone showed up just once. The chain uses TRBV19 and TRBJ1-5; 11 bases fit TRBD1. The J segment lost 6 bases and the V segment lost 4 bases, leaving 2 bases of the junction unmatched. Germline V gene sequence: CDR1 LNHDA, CDR2 SQIVND (reference sequence). The CDR3 runs 14 residues. The CDR3 DNA reads as TGTGCCAGTAGTACGGACAGGGGGCTTCAGCCCCAGCATTTT. This codes for CASSTDRGLQPQHF.

This chain uses TRBV28 with TRBJ2-2, with D possibly matching TRBD2 (5 bases). There are 18 residues in the CDR3. Germline CDR1 and CDR2: MDHEN and SYDVKM. The germline V and J ends were trimmed by 2 bases and 0 bases, with 16 bases remaining between them. As DNA, the CDR3 is TGTGCCAGCAGTTTAGGTTTCTGGGAGCAGACGAACACCGGGGAGCTGTTTTTT. It codes for CASSLGFWEQTNTGELFF. Full variable domain (rest looked up from reference TRBV28 and TRBJ2-2): DVKVTQSSRYLVKRTGEKVFLECVQDMDHENMFWYRQDPGLGLRLIYFSYDVKMKEKGDIPEGYSVSREKKERFSLILESASTNQTSMYLCASSLGFWEQTNTGELFFGEGSRLTVL.

The chain uses TRBV9 and TRBJ1-2; 7 bases are a match to TRBD1. The CDR3 runs 15 residues. From germline, CDR1 is SGDLS and CDR2 YYNGEE. V shed 3 bases, J shed 2 bases, and the junction held 7 bases outside the gene matches. Here the CDR3 reads CASSGAWDSNYGYTF. CDR3 coding DNA: TGTGCCAGCAGCGGAGCCTGGGACAGCAACTATGGCTACACCTTC. Together with reference TRBV9 and TRBJ1-2, the CDR3 gives the full variable domain: DSGVTQTPKHLITATGQRVTLRCSPRSGDLSVYWYQQSLDQGLQFLIQYYNGEERAKGNILERFSAQQFPDLHSELNLSSLELGDSALYFCASSGAWDSNYGYTFGSGTRLTVV.

The CDR3 region has the DNA TGCAGCGCCGGAATGGGACAGGGGTGGGAAACAACTAATGAAAAACTGTTTTTT. Encoded protein: CSAGMGQGWETTNEKLFF. J is TRBJ1-4 and V is TRBV29-1, with 10 bases that match TRBD1. Looked up from germline, CDR1 is SQVTM and CDR2 is ANQGSEA. This CDR3 spans 18 amino acids. With 7 bases clipped from V and 0 bases from J, the junction kept 14 bases outside the gene matches.

V usage is TRBV4-1 and J usage is TRBJ2-2; 10 nucleotides agree with TRBD1. CDR3 size: 17 residues. Losses at the gene ends were 3 bases for V and 4 bases for J; bases not matched to a gene: 8. Per germline, CDR1 MGHRA and CDR2 YSYEKL. The CDR3 coding sequence is TGCGCCAGCAGCCAGACCGGGACAGGGGTTCGCACCGGGGAGCTGTTTTTT. Its protein product is CASSQTGTGVRTGELFF.

The V gene is TRBV19, the J gene TRBJ1-2; tentatively, D is TRBD1 (5 bases). V was trimmed by 9 bases and J by 2 bases, leaving 13 bases between them. The CDR3 loop spans 13 amino acids. Germline loops: CDR1 LNHDA, CDR2 SQIVND (reference sequence). The CDR3 coding sequence is TGTGCCAGCTTGGACACGGCAAACTATGGCTACACCTTC. It yields the protein CASLDTANYGYTF.

The chain joins TRBV7-8 to TRBJ2-2; no clear D gene. CDR1 and CDR2 from the germline V gene are SGHVS and FQNEAQ. V was pared by 5 bases and J by 7 bases, with 11 bases between. CDR3 length equals 13 residues. The chain's CDR3 is CASSPAVVGELFF. CDR3 nucleotide sequence: TGTGCCAGCAGCCCCGCGGTCGTCGGGGAGCTGTTTTTT.

V and J are TRBV29-1 and TRBJ1-1; 10 bases match TRBD1. The CDR3 contains 14 residues. The ends lost 2 bases at V and 5 bases at J; junction bases unmatched: 5. CDR1 is SQVTM, CDR2 ANQGSEA, per germline. The CDR3, as DNA: TGCAGCGTTGAAAAGGGGGGACAGGGGACTGAAGCTTTCTTT. It yields the protein CSVEKGGQGTEAFF.

The chain combines TRBV2 with TRBJ2-7, with no clear D. Per germline, CDR1 SNHLY and CDR2 FYNNEI. V lost 5 bases and J 2 bases, leaving 7 bases between the germline ends. This CDR3 is 12 amino acids long. CDR3 bases: TGTGCCAGCAGTACGGTCCCCTACGAGCAGTACTTC. This sequence encodes CASSTVPYEQYF.

V gene TRBV19 combines with J gene TRBJ1-2; TRBD1 might be the D (5 bases). The CDR3 is made up of 15 amino acids. The germline gives CDR1 LNHDA, CDR2 SQIVND (reference sequence). V was shortened by 3 bases and J by 4 bases, with 15 bases between the two germline ends. The CDR3 spells CASSMPGGVGYGYTF. CDR3 sequence (DNA): TGTGCCAGTAGTATGCCCGGAGGGGTCGGCTATGGCTACACCTTC.

This clone was seen only a few times. The chain joins TRBV28 to TRBJ1-1, with unresolved D. CDR3 size: 15 residues. V was trimmed by 1 base and J by 0 bases, leaving 9 bases between them. Germline values: CDR1 MDHEN, CDR2 SYDVKM. In nucleotides, the CDR3 is TGTGCCAGCAGTTTATTGGAGTCATTGAACACTGAAGCTTTCTTT. It is translated as CASSLLESLNTEAFF.

In its sample, this clone was seen once. V usage is TRBV4-1 and J usage is TRBJ1-1; possibly TRBD1 for D (5 bases). Trimming removed 2 bases at V and 1 base at J, with 23 bases between. The CDR3 covers 19 residues. Germline lookup yields CDR1 MGHRA and CDR2 YSYEKL. The CDR3 DNA is TGCGCCAGCAGCCAACCCACCCAGACAGTCCAAAGGGGGAACACTGAAGCTTTCTTT. Its protein is CASSQPTQTVQRGNTEAFF.

V is TRBV7-2 and J is TRBJ2-3; 9 bases align to TRBD1. The CDR3 covers 13 residues. From germline, CDR1 is SGHTA and CDR2 FQGNSA. V lost 3 bases, J lost 9 bases, and 4 bases stayed unmatched. DNA of the CDR3: TGTGCCAGCAGCTTTCCCGGGACAGGGACGCAGTATTTT. It encodes CASSFPGTGTQYF.

The rearrangement links TRBV5-1 to TRBJ2-5; 8 bases line up with TRBD1. The CDR3 is made up of 14 amino acids. Germline assignment: CDR1 SGHRS and CDR2 YFSETQ. The V gene end was trimmed by 6 bases and the J gene end by 4 bases; junction bases not matched to a gene: 8. The CDR3, as DNA: TGCGCCAGCACCCCGCAGGGGGCCAGAGAGACCCAGTACTTC. Its protein product is CASTPQGARETQYF.

V gene TRBV2 combines with J gene TRBJ2-3; 7 bases are shared with TRBD1. CDR1 SNHLY and CDR2 FYNNEI come from the germline V gene. The CDR3 extends over 14 amino acids. The junction had 3 bases not matched to a gene; V was cut back by 6 bases and J by 0 bases. This CDR3 reads CASRPQGSTDTQYF. The CDR3 coding sequence is TGTGCCAGCAGACCACAGGGGAGCACAGATACGCAGTATTTT.

The CDR3 DNA reads TGTGCCAGCAGCCAAACTAGCGGGGGTACCGCTAGCACAGATACGCAGTATTTT. Its translation: CASSQTSGGTASTDTQYF. J is TRBJ2-3 and V is TRBV3-1 (or the pseudogene TRBV3-2); 11 bases line up with TRBD2. Trimming at V came to 2 bases and at J to 0 bases, leaving 7 bases not matched to a gene. Germline lookup yields CDR1 LGHDT and CDR2 YNNKEL (reference sequence). This CDR3 is built from 18 residues.

The gene calls are TRBV9 and TRBJ2-6, with no clear D. This CDR3 is built from 14 residues. In germline, CDR1 is SGDLS, CDR2 YYNGEE. V shed 0 bases and J shed 3 bases, with 4 bases lying between them. The CDR3 bases are TGTGCCAGCAGCGTAGGCGGTGGGGCCAACGTCCTGACTTTC. This gives the protein CASSVGGGANVLTF.